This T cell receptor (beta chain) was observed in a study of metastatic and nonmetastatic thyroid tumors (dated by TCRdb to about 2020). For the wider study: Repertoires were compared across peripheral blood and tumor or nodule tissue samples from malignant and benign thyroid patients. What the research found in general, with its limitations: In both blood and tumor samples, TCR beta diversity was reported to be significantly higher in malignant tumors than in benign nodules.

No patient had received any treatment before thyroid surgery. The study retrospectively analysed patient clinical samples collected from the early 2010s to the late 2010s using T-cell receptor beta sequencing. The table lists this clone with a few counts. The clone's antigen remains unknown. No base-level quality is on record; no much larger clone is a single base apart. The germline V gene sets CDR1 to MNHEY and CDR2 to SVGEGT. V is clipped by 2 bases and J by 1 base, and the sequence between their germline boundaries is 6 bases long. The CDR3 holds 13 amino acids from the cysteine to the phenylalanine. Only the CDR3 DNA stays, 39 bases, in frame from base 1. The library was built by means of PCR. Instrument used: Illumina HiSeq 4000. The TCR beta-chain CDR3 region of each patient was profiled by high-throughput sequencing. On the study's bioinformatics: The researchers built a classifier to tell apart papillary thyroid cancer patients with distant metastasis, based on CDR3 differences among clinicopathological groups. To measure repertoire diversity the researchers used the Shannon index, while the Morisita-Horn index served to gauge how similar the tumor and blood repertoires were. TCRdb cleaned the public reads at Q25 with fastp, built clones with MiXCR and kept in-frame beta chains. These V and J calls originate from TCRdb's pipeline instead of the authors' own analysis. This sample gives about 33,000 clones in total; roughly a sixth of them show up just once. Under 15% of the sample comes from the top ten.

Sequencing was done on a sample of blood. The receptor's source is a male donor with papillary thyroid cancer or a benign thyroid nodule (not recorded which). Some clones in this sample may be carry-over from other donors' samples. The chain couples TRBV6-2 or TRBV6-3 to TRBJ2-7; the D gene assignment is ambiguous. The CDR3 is CASSYPPSYEQYF. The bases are TGTGCCAGCAGTTACCCGCCGTCCTACGAGCAGTACTTC.